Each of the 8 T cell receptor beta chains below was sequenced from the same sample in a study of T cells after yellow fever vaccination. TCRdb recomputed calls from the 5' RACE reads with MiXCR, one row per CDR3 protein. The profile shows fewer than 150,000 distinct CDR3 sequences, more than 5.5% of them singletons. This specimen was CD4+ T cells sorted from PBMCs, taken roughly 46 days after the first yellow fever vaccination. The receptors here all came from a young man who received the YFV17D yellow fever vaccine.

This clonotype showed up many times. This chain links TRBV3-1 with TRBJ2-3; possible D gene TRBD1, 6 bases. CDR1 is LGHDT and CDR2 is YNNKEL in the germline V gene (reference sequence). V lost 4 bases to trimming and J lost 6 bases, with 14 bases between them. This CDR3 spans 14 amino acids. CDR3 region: CASSPGQFWDTQYF. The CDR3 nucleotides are TGTGCCAGCAGCCCTGGACAGTTTTGGGATACGCAGTATTTT.

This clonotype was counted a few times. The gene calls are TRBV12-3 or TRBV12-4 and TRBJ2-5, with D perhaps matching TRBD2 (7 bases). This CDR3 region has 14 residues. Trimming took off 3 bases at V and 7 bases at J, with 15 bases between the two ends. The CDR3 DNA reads TGTGCCAGCAGTTTCCGGGGGGCCGATGGGACCCAGTACTTC. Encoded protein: CASSFRGADGTQYF.

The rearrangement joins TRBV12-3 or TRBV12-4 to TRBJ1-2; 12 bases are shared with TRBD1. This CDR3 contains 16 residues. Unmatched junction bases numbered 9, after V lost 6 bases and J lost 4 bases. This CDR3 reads CASSKSRDRGLYGYTF. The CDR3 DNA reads TGTGCCAGCAGCAAGAGCCGGGACAGGGGGCTCTATGGCTACACCTTC.

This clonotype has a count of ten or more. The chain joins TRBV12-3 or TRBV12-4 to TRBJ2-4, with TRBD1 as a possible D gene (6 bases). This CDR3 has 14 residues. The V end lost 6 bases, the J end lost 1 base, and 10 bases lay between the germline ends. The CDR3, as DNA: TGTGCCAGCAGAAGTACAGGGGCCAAAAACATTCAGTACTTC. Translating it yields CASRSTGAKNIQYF.

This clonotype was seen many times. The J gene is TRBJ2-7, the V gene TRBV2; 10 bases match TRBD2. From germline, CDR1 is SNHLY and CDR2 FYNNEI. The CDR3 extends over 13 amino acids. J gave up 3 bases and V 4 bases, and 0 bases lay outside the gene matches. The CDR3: CASSGTSGYEQYV. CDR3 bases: TGTGCCAGCAGTGGGACTAGCGGCTACGAGCAGTACGTC.

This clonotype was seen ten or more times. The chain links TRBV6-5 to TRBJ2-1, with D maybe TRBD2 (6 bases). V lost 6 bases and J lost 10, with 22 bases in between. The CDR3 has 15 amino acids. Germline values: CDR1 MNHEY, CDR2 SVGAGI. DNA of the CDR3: TGTGCCAGCAGCTATCAACCTAGCGTCGGACAAGAGCAGTTCTTC. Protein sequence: CASSYQPSVGQEQFF.

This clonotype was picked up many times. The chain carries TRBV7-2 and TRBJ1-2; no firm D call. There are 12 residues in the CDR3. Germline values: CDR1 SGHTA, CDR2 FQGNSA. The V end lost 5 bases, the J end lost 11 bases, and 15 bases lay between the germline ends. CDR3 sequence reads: CASSPETALYTF. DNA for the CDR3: TGTGCCAGCAGCCCGGAGACGGCTCTTTACACCTTC.

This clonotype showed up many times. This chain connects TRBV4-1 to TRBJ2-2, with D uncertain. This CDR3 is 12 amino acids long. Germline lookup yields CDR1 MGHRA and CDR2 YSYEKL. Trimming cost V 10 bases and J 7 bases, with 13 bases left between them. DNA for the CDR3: TGCGCCATCGGCAATAAGGGCGGGGAGCTGTTTTTT. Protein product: CAIGNKGGELFF.